What follows is one T cell receptor beta chain and its context. Using immunoSEQ multiplex PCR, the repertoire was profiled, and TCRdb retains in-frame clones only, with some absent. The repertoire has fewer than 250,000 clones, approximately 80% of them found once; the top ten carry roughly a tenth. The data derive from a study of blood T cell repertoires in COVID-19. Overall study: Sources were T cells, B-cell-depleted T cells, or PBMCs; the material itself was cDNA or gDNA.

CDR1 is SGHAT, CDR2 FQNNGV, per germline. Trimming took off 6 bases at V and 1 base at J, with 12 bases between the two ends. The CDR3 contains 14 residues. This clonotype was sampled from a woman of 80 years or more with acute or convalescent COVID-19. The V and J genes are TRBV11-2 and TRBJ1-1; D gene ambiguous. Specimen: peripheral blood. The CDR3 DNA follows: TGTGCCAGCAGGAAGACGGGGTCGAACACTGAAGCTTTCTTT. Encoded protein: CASRKTGSNTEAFF.